This TCR beta chain was sequenced during a study of T cell repertoires in cytomegalovirus infection (dated 2019 in TCRdb). Some background on the complete study: The peptide stimulations were aimed at well-studied HLA-B-restricted epitopes as well as recently identified HLA-C-restricted CMV epitopes, whose presentation resists viral immunomodulation. Donor HLA type was relevant to the analysis, because carriage of CMV infection together with the matching HLA type was indicated by public TCR beta signatures. Points the paper makes about the study in general: In the ex vivo response, HLA-C-restricted CMV-specific TCR beta clonotypes were dominant, and in two of eight donors the single most frequent clonotype came from this HLA-C-restricted group. Cumulative frequency of public TCR beta family members discriminated carriers of CMV infection plus the relevant HLA type in this cohort and an independent approximately 350-donor cohort.

The sample's treatment or condition label, decoded: in vitro stimulation with specific CMV peptide epitopes to enrich CMV-specific T cells. To note about this clonotype: This clone's antigen is unknown. No qualities accompany the bases; no much larger clone lies one base away.

The reads were generated on an Illumina HiSeq 1500. Starting from the raw public reads, TCRdb applied fastp trimming at Q25, assembled clones with MiXCR and retained in-frame beta chains. Rows are unified per CDR3 protein, each entry keeping the most common DNA and genes. The sample includes over 45,000 distinct CDR3 sequences, with 20% to 25% observed a single time. Jointly, the top ten make up about 30% of the sample. Including cysteine and phenylalanine, the CDR3 has 14 amino acids. Only the CDR3 DNA is retained, 42 bases long and in frame from the first base. CDR1 MNHEY and CDR2 SMNVEV are derived from the germline V gene (reference sequence). Deletion took 3 bases off V and 8 bases off J, with a span of 13 bases between the germline ends.

The V and J segments used are TRBV27 and TRBJ1-4, and TRBD1 may be the D gene, going by 6 matching bases. This sequence was found in a human donor in good health (CMV status not recorded). Some clones in this sample may be carry-over from other donors' samples. The sample here was CD8+ T cells from cultured PBMCs, taken from culture after CMV antigen stimulation. Here the CDR3 is given as CASSLSGGAEKLFF. The sequenced DNA is TGTGCCAGCAGTTTGAGCGGGGGCGCCGAAAAACTGTTTTTT.